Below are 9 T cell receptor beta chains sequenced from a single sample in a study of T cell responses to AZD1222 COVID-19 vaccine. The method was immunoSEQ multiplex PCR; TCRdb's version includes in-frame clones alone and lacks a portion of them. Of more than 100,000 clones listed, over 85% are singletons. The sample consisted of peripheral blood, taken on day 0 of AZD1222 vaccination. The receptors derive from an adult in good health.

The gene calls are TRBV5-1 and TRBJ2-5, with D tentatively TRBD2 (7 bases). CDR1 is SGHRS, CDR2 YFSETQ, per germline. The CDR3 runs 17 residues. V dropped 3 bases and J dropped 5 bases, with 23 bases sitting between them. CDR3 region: CASSSGRIRGAGETQYF. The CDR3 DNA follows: TGCGCCAGCAGCTCAGGCCGCATACGGGGGGCCGGCGAGACCCAGTACTTC.

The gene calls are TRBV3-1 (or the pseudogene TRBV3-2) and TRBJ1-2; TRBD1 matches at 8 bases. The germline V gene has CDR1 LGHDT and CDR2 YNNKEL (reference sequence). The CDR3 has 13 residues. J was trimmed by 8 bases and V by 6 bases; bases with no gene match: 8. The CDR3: CASSPGTGYGYTF. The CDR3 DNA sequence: TGTGCCAGCAGTCCCGGGACAGGATACGGCTACACCTTC.

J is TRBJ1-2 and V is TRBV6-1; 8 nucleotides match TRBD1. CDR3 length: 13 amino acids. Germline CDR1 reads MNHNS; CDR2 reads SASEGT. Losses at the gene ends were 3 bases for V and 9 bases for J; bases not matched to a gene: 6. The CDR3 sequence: CASSDPDRVRYTF. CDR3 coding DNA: TGTGCCAGCAGTGACCCGGACAGGGTTCGCTACACCTTC.

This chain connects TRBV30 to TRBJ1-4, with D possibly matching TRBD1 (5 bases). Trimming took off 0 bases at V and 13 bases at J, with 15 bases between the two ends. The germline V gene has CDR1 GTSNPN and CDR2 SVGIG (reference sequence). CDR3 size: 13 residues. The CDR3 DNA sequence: TGTGCCTGGAGTGTACAGGTACCGGAACCACTGTTTTTT. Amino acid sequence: CAWSVQVPEPLFF.

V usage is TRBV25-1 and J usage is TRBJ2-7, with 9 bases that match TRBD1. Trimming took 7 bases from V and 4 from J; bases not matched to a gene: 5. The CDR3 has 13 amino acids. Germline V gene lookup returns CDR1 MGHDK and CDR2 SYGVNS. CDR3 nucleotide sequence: TGTGCCAGCAACTCCGGGACAGGGTACGAGCAGTACTTC. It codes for CASNSGTGYEQYF.

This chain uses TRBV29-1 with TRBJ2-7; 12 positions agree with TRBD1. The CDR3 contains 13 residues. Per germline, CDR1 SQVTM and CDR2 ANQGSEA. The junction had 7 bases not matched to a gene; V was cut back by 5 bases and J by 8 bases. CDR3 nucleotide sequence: TGCAGCGTTCCCGGGACAGGGGGCAATAAGCAGTACTTC. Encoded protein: CSVPGTGGNKQYF.

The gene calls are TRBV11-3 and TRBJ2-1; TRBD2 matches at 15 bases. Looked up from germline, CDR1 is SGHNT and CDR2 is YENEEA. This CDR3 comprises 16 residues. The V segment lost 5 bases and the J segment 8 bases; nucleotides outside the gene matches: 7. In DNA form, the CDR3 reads TGTGCCAGCAGCAAGGGACTAGCGGGGGGTGGGCATGAGCAGTTCTTC. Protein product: CASSKGLAGGGHEQFF.

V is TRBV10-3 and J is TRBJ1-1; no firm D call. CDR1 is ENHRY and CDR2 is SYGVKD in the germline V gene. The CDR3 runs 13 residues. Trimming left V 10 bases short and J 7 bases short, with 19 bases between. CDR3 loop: CATTPAGSGEAFF. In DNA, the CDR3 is TGTGCCACCACCCCGGCAGGTAGCGGTGAAGCTTTCTTT.

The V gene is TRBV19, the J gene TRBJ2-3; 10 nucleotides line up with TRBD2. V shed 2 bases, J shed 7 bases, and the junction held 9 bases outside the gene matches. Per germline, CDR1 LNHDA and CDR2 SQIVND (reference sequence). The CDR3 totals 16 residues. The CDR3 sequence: CASSIRSGGAGYTQYF. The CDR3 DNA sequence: TGTGCCAGTAGTATAAGAAGCGGGGGGGCAGGATATACGCAGTATTTT.